The sample holds many counts of the clone carrying this T cell receptor (beta chain). The sample comes from a study of regulatory T cells in long-lasting Graves disease. Stated time point: newly diagnosed GD, antithyroid drugs for less than 3 months. Preparation of the TCR library used RNA extracted from PBMCs. iRepertoire HTBI primers and Arm-PCR of CDR3 regions built TCR beta libraries. TCRdb itself ran the multiplex PCR reads through MiXCR, one entry per CDR3 protein. The sample holds a few hundred thousand distinct CDR3 sequences, about 17% seen once. The CDR3 extends over 14 amino acids. Germline V gene data show CDR1 as MDHEN and CDR2 as SYDVKM. V gave up 5 bases and J gave up 5 bases; unmatched junction bases: 6. This same sample was also part of a study on T cells in Graves' hyperthyroidism and ophthalmopathy. That source reports: Lactation, pregnancy, other autoimmune disease or uncontrolled infection led to exclusion of patients.

The TCR was taken from a woman between 18 and 29 years old with Graves disease. The sample was peripheral blood mononuclear cells (PBMCs), taken at new diagnosis, from a patient treated with antithyroid drugs. The chain uses TRBV28 and TRBJ1-1; 9 positions agree with TRBD1. CDR3 region: CASSPDRGKTEAFF. CDR3 nucleotide sequence: TGTGCCAGCAGTCCAGACAGGGGGAAGACTGAAGCTTTCTTT.